Described below is a single T cell receptor (beta chain) sequence and its context. What it binds is unknown. TCRdb passed the 5' RACE reads through MiXCR, listing each CDR3 protein once. The sample lists about 53,000 distinct CDR3 sequences; around 24% were seen once. Purified naive CD4+ T cells were depleted of CD25+ Tregs. Notes on the study in general: Tumor memory CD4+ T cell TCR gene usage was found to cluster with blood and lymph node memory CD4+ cells and with lymph node naive CD4+ cells.

Germline V gene sequence: CDR1 MNHNY, CDR2 SVGAGI (reference sequence). There are 15 residues in the CDR3. V trimming: 7 bases; J trimming: 3 bases; junction bases outside the gene matches: 8. Sequencing was performed on tumor-infiltrating naive CD4+ T cells sorted from the breast tumor. The subset denotes: naive CD4+ T cells, CD4+CD45RA+CD25-. The TCR was taken from a female donor with breast cancer. The chain is built from TRBV6-6 and TRBJ2-3, with 9 bases that match TRBD1. The CDR3 nucleotides read TGTGCCAGCAACGCGCCGGGACAGGGTACAGATACGCAGTATTTT. Encoded protein: CASNAPGQGTDTQYF.